The 10 T cell receptor beta chains given below trace back to one sample, sequenced in a study of identical twins. One entry per CDR3 protein results from TCRdb running MiXCR on the 5' RACE reads. The sample includes 410,000 or so distinct CDR3 sequences, under 20% of them seen just once. The sequenced material came from naive T cells sorted from blood. The receptors derive from a man between 50 and 59 years old in good health.

The sample holds a few counts of this clonotype. The chain combines TRBV27 with TRBJ2-1, with D perhaps TRBD1 (6 bases). The CDR3 length is 16 residues. Germline loops: CDR1 MNHEY, CDR2 SMNVEV (reference sequence). Between the trimmed V and J ends, which lost 1 base and 7 bases, there was a span of 17 bases. CDR3 DNA: TGTGCCAGCAGTTTATACTTGGGGGCGCCCGGGAATGAGCAGTTCTTC. Protein product: CASSLYLGAPGNEQFF.

This chain joins TRBV6-2 or TRBV6-3 and TRBJ1-2; no clear D. This CDR3 has 13 residues. Trimming shortened V by 2 bases and J by 0 bases, and 4 bases separated the two germline ends. Germline V gene data show CDR1 as MNHEY and CDR2 as SVGEGT. DNA of the CDR3: TGTGCCAGCAGTTACAAGTCTAACTATGGCTACACCTTC. This gives the protein CASSYKSNYGYTF.

There are many counts of this clonotype. Written as DNA, the CDR3 is TGTGCCAGCAGTTACCCCGACGGATCGAGCTCCTACAATGAGCAGTTCTTC. Its protein is CASSYPDGSSSYNEQFF. The V gene is TRBV6-2 or TRBV6-3, the J gene TRBJ2-1; the D is unclear. The V end lost 2 bases, the J end lost 0 bases, and 14 bases lay between the germline ends. This CDR3 contains 17 residues. Germline V gene data show CDR1 as MNHEY and CDR2 as SVGEGT.

The V gene is TRBV15, the J gene TRBJ2-6; TRBD1 agrees at 8 bases. CDR3 size: 15 residues. The V gene's germline CDR1 is LNHNV and CDR2 YYDKDF (reference sequence). V shed 3 bases, J shed 2 bases, and the junction held 0 bases outside the gene matches. CDR3 amino acids: CATSRDRAGANVLTF. CDR3 nucleotides: TGTGCCACCAGCAGGGACAGGGCTGGGGCCAACGTCCTGACTTTC.

This clonotype came up many times. V usage is TRBV29-1 and J usage is TRBJ1-1; D gene ambiguous. Looked up from germline, CDR1 is SQVTM and CDR2 is ANQGSEA. This CDR3 comprises 13 residues. Between the trimmed V and J ends, which lost 6 bases and 0 bases, there was a span of 11 bases. For the CDR3, the DNA is TGCAGCGTCCTGAGGGTAATGAACACTGAAGCTTTCTTT. Protein: CSVLRVMNTEAFF. Full variable domain (remainder filled in from reference TRBV29-1 and TRBJ1-1): SAVISQKPSRDICQRGTSLTIQCQVDSQVTMMFWYRQQPGQSLTLIATANQGSEATYESGFVIDKFPISRPNLTFSTLTVSNMSPEDSSIYLCSVLRVMNTEAFFGQGTRLTVV.

The rearrangement joins TRBV6-1 to TRBJ1-3; the match to TRBD1 covers 7 bases. Germline V gene lookup returns CDR1 MNHNS and CDR2 SASEGT. This CDR3 is 14 amino acids long. V shed 6 bases, J shed 7 bases, and the junction held 9 bases outside the gene matches. CDR3 DNA: TGTGCCAGCAGGACTTATTCGACAGGGAACACCATATATTTT. It yields the protein CASRTYSTGNTIYF.

This chain joins TRBV29-1 and TRBJ1-1; the D gene is possibly TRBD1 (6 bases). Per germline, CDR1 SQVTM and CDR2 ANQGSEA. The CDR3 loop spans 13 amino acids. Trimming took off 6 bases at V and 1 base at J, with 12 bases between the two ends. The CDR3 sequence: CSVGGRANTEAFF. The DNA for the CDR3 is TGCAGCGTGGGGGGCAGGGCGAACACTGAAGCTTTCTTT.

The chain uses TRBV5-1 and TRBJ1-5; D remains unclear. The CDR3 is 13 amino acids. The ends were cut back, 4 bases at V and 6 bases at J, with 11 bases in the middle. CDR1 and CDR2 (germline): SGHRS, YFSETQ. This CDR3 is CASSPTGTQPQHF. In DNA, the CDR3 is TGCGCCAGCAGCCCGACTGGAACTCAGCCCCAGCATTTT.

The table lists this clonotype with a few counts. This sequence joins TRBV27 and TRBJ2-7; tentative D call: TRBD1 (6 bases). Trimming shortened V by 6 bases and J by 2 bases, and 11 bases separated the two germline ends. The CDR3 is made up of 13 amino acids. The V gene's germline CDR1 is MNHEY and CDR2 SMNVEV (reference sequence). Here the CDR3 DNA reads TGTGCCAGCAGACAGGGTCGGGCCTACGAGCAGTACTTC. This gives the protein CASRQGRAYEQYF.

The chain joins TRBV20-1 to TRBJ1-2; 7 bases are a match to TRBD1. Germline CDR1 DFQATT, CDR2 SNEGSKA (reference sequence). V trimming: 3 bases; J trimming: 7 bases; junction bases outside the gene matches: 11. This CDR3 region has 14 residues. The CDR3 spells CSASISQGVGGYTF. CDR3 nucleotide sequence: TGCAGTGCTAGTATCTCCCAGGGGGTGGGTGGCTACACCTTC.